These 5 T cell receptor beta chains were sequenced from one sample in a study of response to subunit inactivated influenza vaccine. TCRdb reprocessed the RT-PCR reads via MiXCR and lists one record per CDR3 protein. The repertoire holds hundreds of thousands of distinct CDR3 sequences, with approximately 15% as singletons. Source: CD4+ T cells sorted from PBMCs, taken less than 30 months after vaccination. The receptor source for this set is a man between 50 and 75 years old who received an inactivated influenza vaccine.

V is TRBV15 and J is TRBJ2-7; 11 bases line up with TRBD2. V dropped 0 bases and J dropped 1; count of bases not matched to a gene: 2. This CDR3 contains 16 residues. Germline-derived CDR1 and CDR2 are LNHNV and YYDKDF (reference sequence). CDR3 in amino acids: CATSRDRLAGSYEQYF. In DNA form, the CDR3 reads TGTGCCACCAGCAGAGATCGACTAGCGGGATCCTACGAGCAGTACTTC.

This clonotype has only a few counts. The V and J genes are TRBV2 and TRBJ1-1; no clear D. The V end was cut by 4 bases, the J end by 1 base, with 7 bases between. This CDR3 has 13 residues. Germline V gene sequence: CDR1 SNHLY, CDR2 FYNNEI. CDR3: CASSVAENTEAFF. The CDR3 bases are TGTGCCAGCAGTGTGGCCGAGAACACTGAAGCTTTCTTT.

This clonotype has more than one count but fewer than ten. This chain links TRBV7-9 with TRBJ1-6; the D is unclear. Per germline, CDR1 SEHNR and CDR2 FQNEAQ (reference sequence). The CDR3 covers 12 residues. Trimming took off 6 bases at V and 9 bases at J, with 9 bases between the two ends. The CDR3: CASSRDFSPLHF. The CDR3 DNA reads TGTGCCAGCAGTCGGGATTTTTCACCCCTCCACTTT.

The table lists this clonotype with many counts. The chain has TRBV7-9 and TRBJ1-5, with D perhaps TRBD1 (5 bases). The germline V gene has CDR1 SEHNR and CDR2 FQNEAQ (reference sequence). The V gene lost 3 bases and the J gene lost 1 base, with 7 bases spanning the gap. The CDR3 loop spans 14 amino acids. The CDR3 reads CASSLRGSNQPQHF. The CDR3 region has the DNA TGTGCCAGCAGCTTGAGGGGAAGCAATCAGCCCCAGCATTTT.

Only a few counts were recorded for this clonotype. The V and J genes are TRBV29-1 and TRBJ2-5; D is unresolved. Germline lookup yields CDR1 SQVTM and CDR2 ANQGSEA. This CDR3 has 11 amino acids. Trimming cost V 2 bases and J 5 bases, with 6 bases left between them. The DNA of the CDR3 is TGCAGCGTTGAATTGGTGGAGACCCAGTACTTC. Protein sequence: CSVELVETQYF.